This T cell receptor (beta chain) was captured in a study of T cells in Graves' hyperthyroidism and ophthalmopathy. Germline V gene lookup returns CDR1 KGHSH and CDR2 LQKENI. The CDR3 is 14 residues long. Trimming stripped 8 bases from V and 6 bases from J, with 20 bases between. Criteria for exclusion of patients were uncontrolled infection, other autoimmune disease, pregnancy or lactation. Clinical symptoms, serum thyroxine and TRAb, thyroid ultrasound and orbital computed tomography were used for the diagnoses. This clonotype was detected only a few times. Amplification yielded TCR beta CDR3 regions, with RNA transcripts as the source. First-round RT-PCR of the TCR CDR3 relied on the HTBI primer set. TCRdb called the multiplex PCR reads again in MiXCR, with one record for every CDR3 protein. The sample consists of 500,000 to 600,000 distinct CDR3 sequences, just under 20% of them appearing once.

Sequencing input: blood. V gene TRBV18 combines with J gene TRBJ2-7, with a weak D call TRBD1 (5 bases). The receptor comes from a man aged 40-49 years with Graves' ophthalmopathy. Written as DNA, the CDR3 is TGTGCCAGCAGTTTAAACACAGGATCCCGCGAGCAGTACTTC. Translation: CASSLNTGSREQYF.